A selection of T cell receptor beta chains follows, all from one sample in a study of blood T cell repertoires in COVID-19. Sequenced by immunoSEQ multiplex PCR; TCRdb stores in-frame clones only, minus some. This sample has some 300,000 clones, with 80% to 90% found just once. The specimen was peripheral blood. The receptor source for this set is a woman aged 45-65 years with COVID-19, enrolled during active disease. The conserved cysteine and the conserved F or W are not part of the CDR3 here. Fields, in order: V gene, CDR3 length, clone size, CDR3 protein. Clone size, where shown, is once, few, many, or a class for clones that have expanded.

V gene: TRBV29-1; CDR3 length: 13; clone size: -; CDR3 protein: SVGFGTGHQETQY
V gene: TRBV7-7; CDR3 length: 15; clone size: once; CDR3 protein: ASTPELTLKNTGELF
V gene: TRBV6-6; CDR3 length: 10; clone size: -; CDR3 protein: ASSYSRNEQF
V gene: TRBV5-8; CDR3 length: 13; clone size: -; CDR3 protein: ASSLEASGSYEQY
V gene: TRBV18; CDR3 length: 16; clone size: -; CDR3 protein: ASSSGTGALPGSYGYT
V gene: TRBV7-6; CDR3 length: 15; clone size: -; CDR3 protein: ASSAGRTSGSYNEQF
V gene: TRBV7-3; CDR3 length: 13; clone size: -; CDR3 protein: ASSLTFGQGDTQY
V gene: TRBV11-3; CDR3 length: 13; clone size: -; CDR3 protein: ASSSSGTNTGELF
V gene: TRBV3-1/TRBV3-2; CDR3 length: 14; clone size: -; CDR3 protein: ASSPGLAGAAYEQY
V gene: TRBV6-6; CDR3 length: 14; clone size: -; CDR3 protein: ASSPGQGRREETQY
V gene: TRBV27; CDR3 length: 11; clone size: -; CDR3 protein: ASSLSFSGRQY
V gene: TRBV19; CDR3 length: 14; clone size: -; CDR3 protein: ASSILSQGNNQPQH
V gene: TRBV28; CDR3 length: 13; clone size: -; CDR3 protein: ASLFRSPTGGEQY
V gene: TRBV7-2; CDR3 length: 12; clone size: -; CDR3 protein: ASTDGTSFGEQF
V gene: TRBV18; CDR3 length: 19; clone size: -; CDR3 protein: ASSLPLSGSKGARITIGYT
V gene: TRBV10-3; CDR3 length: 9; clone size: once; CDR3 protein: AITYSGEQY
V gene: TRBV19; CDR3 length: 12; clone size: -; CDR3 protein: ATLAGVGADTQY
V gene: TRBV12-5; CDR3 length: 14; clone size: -; CDR3 protein: ASGLGTTGNNQPQH
V gene: TRBV28; CDR3 length: 14; clone size: -; CDR3 protein: ASSLSAQGHAYGYT
V gene: TRBV4-2; CDR3 length: 13; clone size: -; CDR3 protein: ASSQGTSKGNEQF
V gene: TRBV5-1; CDR3 length: 13; clone size: -; CDR3 protein: ASSDVPGQVGEQY
V gene: TRBV24-1; CDR3 length: 17; clone size: -; CDR3 protein: ATSDRPDRVVLSYNEQF
V gene: TRBV18; CDR3 length: 14; clone size: -; CDR3 protein: ASSQLGQGASDTQY
V gene: TRBV3-1/TRBV3-2; CDR3 length: 13; clone size: -; CDR3 protein: ASSPSGQYYNEQF
V gene: TRBV7-2; CDR3 length: 12; clone size: few; CDR3 protein: ASSLGGRKYEQY
V gene: TRBV7-9; CDR3 length: 13; clone size: -; CDR3 protein: ASSLLGSSHYGYT
V gene: TRBV19; CDR3 length: 11; clone size: -; CDR3 protein: ASSIALYNEQF
V gene: TRBV19; CDR3 length: 15; clone size: -; CDR3 protein: ASSNFRTGGPNYGYT
V gene: TRBV7-9; CDR3 length: 9; clone size: -; CDR3 protein: ASSPSAEAF
V gene: TRBV10-1; CDR3 length: 14; clone size: -; CDR3 protein: ASSLKKQGVTYEQY
V gene: TRBV6-5; CDR3 length: 13; clone size: -; CDR3 protein: ASSYSREPSYEQY
V gene: TRBV19; CDR3 length: 14; clone size: -; CDR3 protein: ASSIVSSGSRNEQF
V gene: TRBV7-6; CDR3 length: 12; clone size: -; CDR3 protein: ASSLSPSVQEQF
V gene: TRBV24-1; CDR3 length: 11; clone size: -; CDR3 protein: ATSDLSKDTQY
V gene: TRBV29-1; CDR3 length: 10; clone size: -; CDR3 protein: AVGVDAYEQY
V gene: TRBV5-1; CDR3 length: 13; clone size: -; CDR3 protein: ASSRGQNLKTEAF
V gene: TRBV4-3; CDR3 length: 13; clone size: -; CDR3 protein: ASSRIAGGPDEQF
V gene: TRBV5-1; CDR3 length: 13; clone size: -; CDR3 protein: ASSPTGLAGNEQY
V gene: TRBV20-1; CDR3 length: 13; clone size: -; CDR3 protein: SASLPGQGVRPQH
V gene: TRBV9; CDR3 length: 11; clone size: -; CDR3 protein: ASSVEGGREAF
V gene: TRBV27; CDR3 length: 13; clone size: -; CDR3 protein: ASSVIPDRVESYT
V gene: TRBV3-1/TRBV3-2; CDR3 length: 16; clone size: -; CDR3 protein: ASSQGLGDSTSNYGYT
V gene: TRBV6-2/TRBV6-3; CDR3 length: 13; clone size: once; CDR3 protein: ASSLSGSASGEQF
V gene: TRBV19; CDR3 length: 18; clone size: -; CDR3 protein: ASIFPEGETGMRGVTEAF
V gene: TRBV27; CDR3 length: 13; clone size: -; CDR3 protein: ASSRAGSSIGELF
V gene: TRBV2; CDR3 length: 12; clone size: -; CDR3 protein: ASRRLAGGGEQF
V gene: TRBV29-1; CDR3 length: 12; clone size: -; CDR3 protein: SVNPGQGIYEQY